What follows describes a single T cell receptor beta chain. TCR beta chains were sequenced at survey level with immunoSEQ. This table comes from immunoSEQ multiplex PCR, and its TCRdb copy is limited to in-frame clones, with some not included. Of nearly 70,000 clones in the sample, approximately 92% were seen once. The J segment lost 2 bases and the V segment lost 3 bases, leaving 5 bases of the junction unmatched. This CDR3 region has 18 residues. CDR1 and CDR2 from the germline V gene are KGHSH and LQKENI. This TCR was sampled from a man between 35 and 55 years old with rheumatoid arthritis. V gene TRBV18 combines with J gene TRBJ2-6; 12 positions agree with TRBD1. The sequenced sample was PBMCs. The CDR3 protein is CASSPPGQGATGANVLTF. The DNA of the CDR3 is TGTGCCAGCTCACCGCCGGGACAGGGGGCTACTGGGGCCAACGTCCTGACTTTC.